This paragraph covers one T cell receptor beta chain sequence. The sample is drawn from a study of cytomegalovirus exposure and HLA in healthy donors. In the PCR, 60 Vbeta and 13 Jbeta primers were used. Authors' analysis steps: Among the unique TCR beta chains that a later analysis counted, about 81 million in all, approximately 12 million were shared. Using immunoSEQ multiplex PCR, the repertoire was profiled, and TCRdb retains in-frame clones only, with some absent. V and J calls and clone size come straight from that table; D and trimming were deduced from the DNA. The table has over 55,000 clones, approximately 70% seen once. The trim removed 4 bases at V and 4 bases at J, leaving 9 bases unmatched. The CDR3 sequence is 17 residues long. Germline V lookup: CDR1 MDHEN, CDR2 SYDVKM.

The sample taken for sequencing was PBMCs. The chain combines TRBV28 with TRBJ2-1, with 11 bases aligning to TRBD2. The sequence was obtained from a woman aged 45 to 65 in good health and CMV-seropositive. CDR3 bases: TGTGCCAGCAGTTCCAAACACGGGACTAGCGGTTACAATGAGCAGTTCTTC. It specifies CASSSKHGTSGYNEQFF.